This T cell receptor beta chain was identified in a study of radiation and T cells in renal cell carcinoma. As to time point: baseline pretreatment blood. The treatment here: 15 Gy SBRT to primary tumor, nephrectomy 4 weeks later. The repertoire was sequenced with immunoSEQ multiplex PCR; TCRdb's copy has only in-frame clones and lacks some. The sample lists some 150,000 clones; roughly 83% were seen once. The CDR3 has 13 amino acids. V was clipped by 1 base and J by 0 bases, with 4 bases between them. The V gene's germline CDR1 is SGHRS and CDR2 YFSETQ. This clone occurred a few times. The specimen comprised blood, sampled from a patient whose treatment included radiotherapy and nephrectomy. The chain carries TRBV5-1 and TRBJ1-1; no firm D call. This receptor was obtained from a woman aged 50 to 60 with renal cell carcinoma. CDR3 sequence: CASSLQMNTEAFF. CDR3 nucleotide sequence: TGCGCCAGCAGCTTGCAGATGAACACTGAAGCTTTCTTT.